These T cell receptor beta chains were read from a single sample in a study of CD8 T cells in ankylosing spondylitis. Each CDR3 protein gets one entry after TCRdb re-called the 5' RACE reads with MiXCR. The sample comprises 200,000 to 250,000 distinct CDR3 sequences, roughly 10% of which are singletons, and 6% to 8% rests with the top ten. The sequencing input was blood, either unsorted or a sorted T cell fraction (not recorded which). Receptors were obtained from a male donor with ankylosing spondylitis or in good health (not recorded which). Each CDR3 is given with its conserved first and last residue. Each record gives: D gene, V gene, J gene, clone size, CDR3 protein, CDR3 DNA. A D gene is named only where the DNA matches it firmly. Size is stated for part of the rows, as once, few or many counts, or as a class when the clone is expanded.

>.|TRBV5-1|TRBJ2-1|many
CASSLGGTSYNEQFF
TGCGCCAGCAGCTTAGGGGGGACCTCATACAATGAGCAGTTCTTC
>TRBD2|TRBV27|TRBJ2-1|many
CASSFGGAVYNEQFF
TGTGCCAGCAGTTTCGGGGGGGCGGTTTACAATGAGCAGTTCTTC
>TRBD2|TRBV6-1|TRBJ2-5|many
CASSPSGAQETQYF
TGTGCCAGCAGTCCTAGCGGGGCGCAAGAGACCCAGTACTTC
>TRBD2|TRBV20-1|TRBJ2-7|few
CSARGSSGGSYEQYF
TGCAGTGCTAGAGGTTCTAGCGGGGGCTCCTACGAGCAGTACTTC
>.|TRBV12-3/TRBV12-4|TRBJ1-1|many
CASSAGLGGTEAFF
TGTGCCAGCAGTGCGGGCCTCGGTGGGACTGAAGCTTTCTTT
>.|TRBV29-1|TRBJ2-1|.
CSVRGLSSYNEQFF
TGCAGCGTTCGCGGGCTGAGCTCCTACAATGAGCAGTTCTTC
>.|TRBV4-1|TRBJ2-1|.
CASSQGPGLGSNEQFF
TGCGCCAGCAGCCAAGGTCCGGGATTGGGGAGCAATGAGCAGTTCTTC
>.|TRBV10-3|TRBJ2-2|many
CAIRPLNTGELFF
TGTGCCATCCGACCCTTGAACACCGGGGAGCTGTTTTTT
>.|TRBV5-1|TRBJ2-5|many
CASSLLPQETQYF
TGCGCCAGCAGCTTGTTACCCCAAGAGACCCAGTACTTC
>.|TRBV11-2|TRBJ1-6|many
CASSLIGTRDSPLHF
TGTGCCAGCAGCTTGATCGGGACTCGGGATTCACCCCTCCACTTT
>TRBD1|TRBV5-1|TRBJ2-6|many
CASSDQGAGANVLTF
TGCGCCAGCAGCGATCAGGGGGCTGGGGCCAACGTCCTGACTTTC
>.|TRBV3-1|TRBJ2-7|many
CASSQGRMRGGQSLGSYEQYF
TGTGCCAGCAGCCAAGGTCGTATGAGGGGGGGCCAGAGTCTGGGCTCCTACGAGCAGTACTTC
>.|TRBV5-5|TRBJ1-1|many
CASSITAFQGRGNTEAFF
TGTGCCAGCAGCATCACCGCGTTCCAGGGAAGGGGGAACACTGAAGCTTTCTTT
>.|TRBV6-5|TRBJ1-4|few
CASSSSAVNEKLFF
TGTGCCAGCAGTTCCAGTGCCGTTAATGAAAAACTGTTTTTT
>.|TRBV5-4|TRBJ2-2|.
CASSLRGELTGELFF
TGTGCCAGCAGTTTACGCGGAGAGCTCACCGGGGAGCTGTTTTTT
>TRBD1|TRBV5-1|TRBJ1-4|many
CASSLARGHEKLFF
TGCGCCAGCAGCTTGGCCAGGGGGCATGAAAAACTGTTTTTT
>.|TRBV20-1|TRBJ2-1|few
CSAEISYNEQFF
TGCAGTGCTGAGATCTCCTACAATGAGCAGTTCTTC
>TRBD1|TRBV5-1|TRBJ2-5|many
CASSLVDRGQETQYF
TGCGCCAGCAGCTTGGTTGACAGGGGGCAAGAGACCCAGTACTTC
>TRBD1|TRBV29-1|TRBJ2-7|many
CSVYRQGAGEQYF
TGCAGCGTATATCGACAGGGGGCAGGCGAGCAGTACTTC
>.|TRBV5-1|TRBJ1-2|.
CASRPGSTLGYTF
TGCGCCAGCAGACCAGGGAGCACCCTAGGCTACACCTTC
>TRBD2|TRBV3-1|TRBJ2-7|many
CASSQLAGATYEQYF
TGTGCCAGCAGCCAACTAGCGGGAGCAACTTACGAGCAGTACTTC
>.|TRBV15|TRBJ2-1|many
CATSSVSYNEQFF
TGTGCCACCAGCAGTGTCTCCTACAATGAGCAGTTCTTC
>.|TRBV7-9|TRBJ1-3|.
CASTSSGNTIYF
TGTGCCAGCACCAGCTCTGGAAACACCATATATTTT
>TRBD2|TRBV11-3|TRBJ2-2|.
CASSPTSGGTGELFF
TGTGCCAGCAGCCCGACTAGCGGAGGGACCGGGGAGCTGTTTTTT
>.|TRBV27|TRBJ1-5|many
CASSQTGPYSNQPQHF
TGTGCCAGCAGTCAAACGGGACCCTATAGCAATCAGCCCCAGCATTTT
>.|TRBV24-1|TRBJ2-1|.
CATMDTTYNEQFF
TGTGCCACAATGGACACTACCTACAATGAGCAGTTCTTC
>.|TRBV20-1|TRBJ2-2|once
CSARDFLVTGELFF
TGCAGTGCTAGAGATTTTTTGGTCACCGGGGAGCTGTTTTTT
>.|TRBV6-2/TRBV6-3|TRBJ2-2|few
CASSYVGGAMNTGELFF
TGTGCCAGCAGTTACGTTGGGGGGGCGATGAACACCGGGGAGCTGTTTTTT
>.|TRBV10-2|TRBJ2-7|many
CASSGGNYEQYF
TGCGCCAGCAGTGGGGGAAATTACGAGCAGTACTTC
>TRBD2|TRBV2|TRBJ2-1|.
CAIPGLAGLNSYNEQFF
TGTGCCATACCGGGACTAGCGGGTCTAAACTCCTACAATGAGCAGTTCTTC
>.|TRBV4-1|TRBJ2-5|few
CASSQDSQETQYF
TGCGCCAGCAGCCAAGACAGCCAAGAGACCCAGTACTTC
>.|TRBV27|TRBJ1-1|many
CASSLVGKATEAFF
TGTGCCAGCAGTTTAGTGGGGAAGGCGACTGAAGCTTTCTTT
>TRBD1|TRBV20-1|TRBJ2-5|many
CSARRTGGETQYF
TGCAGTGCTAGAAGGACAGGGGGGGAGACCCAGTACTTC
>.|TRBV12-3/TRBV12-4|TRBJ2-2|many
CASSSRANTGELFF
TGTGCCAGCAGTTCAAGGGCGAACACCGGGGAGCTGTTTTTT
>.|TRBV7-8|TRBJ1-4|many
CASSLRDNNEKLFF
TGTGCCAGCAGCTTAAGGGACAATAATGAAAAACTGTTTTTT
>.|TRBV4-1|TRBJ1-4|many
CASSYGAATNEKLFF
TGCGCCAGCAGCTACGGGGCAGCAACTAATGAAAAACTGTTTTTT
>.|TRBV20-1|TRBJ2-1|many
CSASRDYNEQFF
TGCAGTGCTAGTAGGGACTACAATGAGCAGTTCTTC
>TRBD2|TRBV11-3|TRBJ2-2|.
CASSPRGGGATGELFF
TGTGCCAGCAGCCCCCGTGGCGGGGGGGCCACCGGGGAGCTGTTTTTT
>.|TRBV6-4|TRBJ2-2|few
CASSPNRNTGELFF
TGTGCCAGCAGCCCGAATAGGAACACCGGGGAGCTGTTTTTT
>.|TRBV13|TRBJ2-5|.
CASSLGSGAQATQYF
TGTGCCAGCAGCTTAGGTAGCGGAGCCCAAGCGACCCAGTACTTC
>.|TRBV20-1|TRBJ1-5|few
CSAMRYENSNQPQHF
TGCAGTGCTATGCGCTACGAGAATAGCAATCAGCCCCAGCATTTT
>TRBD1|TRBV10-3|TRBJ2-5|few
CAISESNRGETQYF
TGTGCCATCAGTGAGTCGAACAGGGGAGAGACCCAGTACTTC
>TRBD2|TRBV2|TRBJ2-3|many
CASDVGSGGDLGDTQYF
TGTGCCAGCGATGTAGGTAGCGGGGGGGATCTAGGGGATACGCAGTATTTT
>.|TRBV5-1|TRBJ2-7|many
CASSPGQPAYEQYF
TGCGCCAGCAGCCCCGGACAGCCAGCCTACGAGCAGTACTTC
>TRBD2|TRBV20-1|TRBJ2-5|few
CSARGLLREEWQETQYF
TGCAGTGCTAGAGGCCTCTTGCGGGAGGAGTGGCAAGAGACCCAGTACTTC
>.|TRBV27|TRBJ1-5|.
CASSPGQTHQPQHF
TGTGCCAGCAGTCCCGGACAGACGCATCAGCCCCAGCATTTT
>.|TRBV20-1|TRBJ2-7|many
CSATSAFSYEQYF
TGCAGTGCTACTAGCGCTTTCTCCTACGAGCAGTACTTC